This T cell receptor beta chain was observed in a study of cytomegalovirus exposure and HLA in healthy donors (dated by TCRdb to about 2017). For the study in its entirety: According to a later analysis, one platform produced both the roughly 120 validation repertoires and the 620 or so repertoires of the first cohort. The study was designed to test whether signatures of past pathogen exposure could be identified by cataloging public T cell receptors. A separate validation cohort of roughly 110 different subjects was used in addition to the roughly 670-subject first cohort. The study combined high-throughput TCR immunosequencing, statistical association of individual TCRs with disease status, and machine learning to predict cytomegalovirus infection status. What the authors observed across the whole study: The validation cohort had no HLA typing available for a later analysis, so co-occurrence within that cohort was assessed over all 130 or so repertoires. A total of 150 to 200 TCR beta chains were listed by the study as associated with cytomegalovirus. A few of the identified cytomegalovirus-associated TCR beta chains were confirmed in vitro to be specific for cytomegalovirus antigens. Most TCR sequences were observed very rarely across donors, whereas some public TCRs were present in many individuals. Of the cluster scores, 85% to 95% were above 0 in a later analysis, which found that TCRs clustered in the first cohort also tended to co-occur in the 95 to 150 validation repertoires. The classifier was reported to diagnose cytomegalovirus status with high specificity and sensitivity in both the original and validation cohorts. The authors suggested that the approach could potentially be extended to other disease states and immunological phenotypes.

Separate from the approximately 700-subject first cohort, the validation cohort of some 130 subjects was the group to which the donors belonged. The library was made by the immunoSEQ multiplex PCR assay. In the source study's methods: To diagnose cytomegalovirus status from the catalog of TCR beta chain sequences, a statistical classification framework was built. Here the immuneACCESS table is served through TCRdb, limited to in-frame sequences with V and J called. Missing clones are a known gap in these copies; in checked studies unresolved V genes cover under half, and the rest lacks a known reason. V, J and clone size are taken as reported in that table, and D and trimming were inferred from the DNA itself. Within this sample are around 61,000 clones, with 85% to 95% of them counted one time only. The ten largest make up about 5.2% of the sample. From the cysteine up to the phenylalanine, the CDR3 has a length of 14 residues. Kept here is only the CDR3 DNA, which spans 42 bases and is read in frame from base 1. The germline V gene (reference sequence) specifies LNHDA as CDR1 and SQIVND as CDR2. Trimming takes 8 bases off V and 5 bases off J; junction bases not matched to a gene: 11.

With respect to this clone: The target of this receptor is not known. Base-call qualities are not available, and no considerably larger clone is one nucleotide away.

The sequence links TRBV19 to TRBJ2-5, and 7 bases in between align with TRBD2. Sequenced material: PBMCs. The clonotype comes from a man aged 18 to 30 in good health and CMV-seropositive. Here the CDR3 is given as CASFVGEGQETQYF. In nucleotides, the sequence is TGTGCCAGTTTTGTCGGGGAGGGCCAGGAGACCCAGTACTTC.